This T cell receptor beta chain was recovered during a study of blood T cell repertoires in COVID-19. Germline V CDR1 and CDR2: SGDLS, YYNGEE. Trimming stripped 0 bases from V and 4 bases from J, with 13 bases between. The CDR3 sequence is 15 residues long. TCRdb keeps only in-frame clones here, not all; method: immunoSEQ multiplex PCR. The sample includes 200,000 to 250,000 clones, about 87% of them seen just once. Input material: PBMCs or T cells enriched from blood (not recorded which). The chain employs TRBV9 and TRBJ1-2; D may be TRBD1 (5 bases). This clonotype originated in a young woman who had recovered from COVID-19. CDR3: CASSVGVGGSYGYTF. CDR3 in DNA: TGTGCCAGCAGCGTAGGGGTGGGGGGTAGCTATGGCTACACCTTC.